These 2 T cell receptor beta chains originate from one sample sequenced in a study of glioma-infiltrating T cells. TCR alpha and beta CDR3 regions were amplified from RNA using iRepertoire nested multiplex PCR. TCRdb re-analysed the multiplex PCR reads in MiXCR, keeping a single row per CDR3 protein. The table lists approximately 89,000 distinct CDR3 sequences, about 23% of them singletons. The specimen sequenced was glioma tissue, nonneoplastic brain tissue, or PBMCs (not recorded which). The receptors were gathered from a human donor with low-grade glioma or glioblastoma, undergoing nonglioma brain surgery, or in good health (not recorded which).

This clonotype was detected many times. The rearrangement joins TRBV2 to TRBJ1-5, with 7 bases matching TRBD1. Trimming at V came to 5 bases and at J to 0 bases, leaving 7 bases not matched to a gene. Germline values: CDR1 SNHLY, CDR2 FYNNEI. The CDR3 is made up of 16 amino acids. This chain's CDR3 is CASSRQGSYSNQPQHF. The CDR3 DNA is TGTGCCAGCAGTAGACAGGGCAGTTATAGCAATCAGCCCCAGCATTTT. The full variable domain, its missing parts supplied by reference TRBV2 and TRBJ1-5, is EPEVTQTPSHQVTQMGQEVILRCVPISNHLYFYWYRQILGQKVEFLVSFYNNEISEKSEIFDDQFSVERPDGSNFTLKIRSTKLEDSAMYFCASSRQGSYSNQPQHFGDGTRLSIL.

This clonotype showed up many times. The genes are TRBV20-1 and TRBJ2-1; D may be TRBD2 (5 bases). Germline CDR1 and CDR2: DFQATT and SNEGSKA (reference sequence). The CDR3 sequence is 15 residues long. The ends were cut back, 2 bases at V and 7 bases at J, with 18 bases in the middle. The CDR3 sequence is CSARLTGPPGNEQFF. Here the CDR3 DNA reads TGCAGTGCTAGATTAACCGGGCCCCCGGGGAATGAGCAGTTCTTC.